The 10 T cell receptor beta chains given below trace back to one sample, sequenced in a study of T cell repertoires in cytomegalovirus infection. TCRdb reprocessed the reads with MiXCR, giving one entry per CDR3 protein. The sample yields under 850,000 distinct CDR3 sequences, approximately 34% seen once. The sequenced sample consisted of PBMCs. Receptors originate from a human donor in good health (CMV status not recorded). Some clones in this sample may be carry-over from other donors' samples.

Ten or more counts support this clonotype. The chain carries TRBV7-2 and TRBJ2-4, with D possibly called TRBD1 or TRBD2 (7 bases each). Per germline, CDR1 SGHTA and CDR2 FQGNSA. There are 14 residues in the CDR3. The germline V and J ends were trimmed by 4 bases and 6 bases, with 13 bases remaining between them. CDR3 region: CASSSPRGGNIQYF. CDR3 coding DNA: TGTGCCAGCAGCTCCCCCAGGGGGGGAAACATTCAGTACTTC.

V is TRBV7-6 and J is TRBJ1-2; 10 bases line up with TRBD1. With 5 bases clipped from V and 4 bases from J, the junction kept 10 bases outside the gene matches. The germline gives CDR1 SGHVS, CDR2 FNYEAQ. This CDR3 has 16 amino acids. CDR3 region: CASSPYRDRGSYGYTF. The CDR3 region has the DNA TGTGCCAGCAGCCCATACCGGGACAGGGGTAGCTATGGCTACACCTTC.

This clonotype was picked up many times. The chain joins TRBV7-8 to TRBJ1-1, with 7 nucleotides matching TRBD1. CDR1 is SGHVS, CDR2 FQNEAQ, per germline. The CDR3 has 12 amino acids. V dropped 6 bases and J dropped 6; count of bases not matched to a gene: 4. Here the CDR3 DNA reads TGTGCCAGCAGTCAACAGGGGTCTGAAGCTTTCTTT. Protein: CASSQQGSEAFF.

There are many counts of this clonotype. The rearrangement uses TRBV7-2 and TRBJ1-2; 7 bases are a match to TRBD1. With V trimmed by 1 base and J by 1 base, 3 bases remained unmatched. The germline CDR1 and CDR2 sequences are SGHTA and FQGNSA. This CDR3 has 15 amino acids. CDR3 protein: CASSLEGGDNYGYTF. The CDR3 DNA is TGTGCCAGCAGCTTAGAAGGGGGCGATAACTATGGCTACACCTTC.

The chain employs TRBV19 and TRBJ1-5; 9 bases fit TRBD1. CDR3 size: 13 residues. Germline trimming cut 11 bases from V and 3 bases from J; bases unmatched to any gene: 5. The germline V gene encodes CDR1 LNHDA and CDR2 SQIVND (reference sequence). The CDR3 protein is CAARTGVNQPQHF. The CDR3 bases are TGTGCCGCCAGGACAGGGGTCAATCAGCCCCAGCATTTT.

This rearrangement joins TRBV12-3 or TRBV12-4 to TRBJ2-5; the D gene could be TRBD1 or TRBD2 (5 bases each). The CDR3 runs to 14 residues. V gave up 3 bases and J gave up 5 bases, with 13 bases separating them. The CDR3 nucleotides are TGTGCCAGCAGTTTTTTTCGCAGGGAGGAGACCCAGTACTTC. Its protein product is CASSFFRREETQYF.

Comment on this clonotype: A junction boundary mismatches the germline segment, possibly from a read error. This chain links TRBV10-2 with TRBJ2-3; D ambiguous. This CDR3 is 18 amino acids long. The V gene's germline CDR1 is WSHSY and CDR2 SAAADI. The CDR3 DNA sequence: TGCGACAGCACCCCTGGGCGGTTCCCCGTATCTTTCACAGATACGCAGTATTTT. As protein: CDSTPGRFPVSFTDTQYF.

This clonotype was picked up a small number of times. The gene calls are TRBV4-1 and TRBJ1-2; tentatively, D is TRBD1 (5 bases). V was trimmed by 4 bases and J by 4 bases, leaving 13 bases between them. Germline CDR1 MGHRA, CDR2 YSYEKL. This CDR3 comprises 14 residues. CDR3 DNA sequence: TGCGCCAGCAGCCGGGACGGGGACGGCTATGGCTACACCTTC. It translates to CASSRDGDGYGYTF.

The gene calls are TRBV20-1 and TRBJ1-3, with a possible D match to TRBD1 (5 bases). The germline V gene encodes CDR1 DFQATT and CDR2 SNEGSKA (reference sequence). With 3 bases removed from V and 1 base from J, the gap between germline ends came to 13 bases. The CDR3 consists of 15 residues. The CDR3 nucleotides read TGCAGTGCTAGGCCCCAGGGCCTGTCTGGAAACACCATATATTTT. Translation gives CSARPQGLSGNTIYF.

This chain links TRBV28 with TRBJ2-7; no clear D gene. The CDR3 loop spans 15 amino acids. V lost 3 bases, J lost 0 bases, and 12 bases lay in between. CDR1 and CDR2 (germline): MDHEN, SYDVKM. CDR3: CASSFVGISSYEQYF. As DNA, the CDR3 is TGTGCCAGCAGTTTCGTAGGGATTAGCTCCTACGAGCAGTACTTC.